A single sample is the source of the 2 T cell receptor beta chains below, sequenced in a study of T-cell memory formation after mild COVID-19. TCRdb independently ran MiXCR on the 5' RACE reads; one entry per CDR3 protein. The table has around 340,000 distinct CDR3 sequences, around a sixth seen once. Sequenced: PBMCs or a T cell subset sorted from them (not recorded which). These receptors were obtained from a man between 18 and 35 years old who had mild COVID-19 (a few samples of this study predate the infection). Cell type and time point are not known.

The chain combines TRBV10-3 with TRBJ2-4; D may be TRBD1 (5 bases). Germline lookup yields CDR1 ENHRY and CDR2 SYGVKD. Trimming removed 2 bases at V and 0 bases at J, with 20 bases between. The CDR3 covers 19 residues. The CDR3 DNA is TGTGCCATCAGTGAGCGGAGACAGCACAGCGATCTAGCCAAAAACATTCAGTACTTC. It encodes CAISERRQHSDLAKNIQYF.

The chain is built from TRBV24-1 and TRBJ2-2; D is possibly TRBD2 (6 bases). From germline, CDR1 is KGHDR and CDR2 SFDVKD. CDR3 length: 16 amino acids. Trimming stripped 3 bases from V and 6 bases from J, with 16 bases between. CDR3: CATSDQWRGRAGELFF. DNA of the CDR3: TGTGCCACCAGTGATCAGTGGCGGGGAAGAGCCGGGGAGCTGTTTTTT.